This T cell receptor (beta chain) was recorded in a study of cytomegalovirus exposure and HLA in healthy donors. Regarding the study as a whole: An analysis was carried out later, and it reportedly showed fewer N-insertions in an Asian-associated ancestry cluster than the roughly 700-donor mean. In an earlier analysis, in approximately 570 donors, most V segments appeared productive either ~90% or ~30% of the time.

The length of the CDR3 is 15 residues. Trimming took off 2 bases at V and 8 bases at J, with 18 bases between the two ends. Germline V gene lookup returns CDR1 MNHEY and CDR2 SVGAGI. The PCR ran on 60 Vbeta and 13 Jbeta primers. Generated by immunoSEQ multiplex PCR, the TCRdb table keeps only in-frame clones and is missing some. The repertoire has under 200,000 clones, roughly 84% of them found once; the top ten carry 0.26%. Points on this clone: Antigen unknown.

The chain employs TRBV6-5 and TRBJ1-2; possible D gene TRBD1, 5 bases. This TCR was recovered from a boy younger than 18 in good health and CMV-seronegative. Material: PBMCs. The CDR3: CASSYNSGQGGGYTF. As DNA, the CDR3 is TGTGCCAGCAGTTACAATTCAGGACAAGGTGGGGGCTACACCTTC.